This passage covers 14 T cell receptor beta chains from one sample sequenced in a study of control samples from healthy donors and cancer patients. Sequenced by immunoSEQ multiplex PCR; TCRdb stores in-frame clones only, minus some. The repertoire includes 110,000 or so clones, around nine tenths of them detected once, and 9.5% to 13% sits in the top ten. Sequenced input: blood. The receptors originated from a man between 25 and 39 years old in good health.

This chain links TRBV6-5 with TRBJ1-1; 9 nucleotides line up with TRBD1. Trimming cost V 2 bases and J 5 bases; bases outside gene matches: 6. Looked up from germline, CDR1 is MNHEY and CDR2 is SVGAGI. The CDR3 is 15 residues long. Written as DNA, the CDR3 is TGTGCCAGCAGTTACCGAGACAGGGGGTTTACTGAAGCTTTCTTT. It translates to CASSYRDRGFTEAFF.

The count of this clone is one. The chain carries TRBV18 and TRBJ1-2; 8 nucleotides match TRBD1. Germline CDR1 KGHSH, CDR2 LQKENI. The V gene end was trimmed by 2 bases and the J gene end by 6 bases; junction bases not matched to a gene: 8. The CDR3 extends over 15 amino acids. In DNA form, the CDR3 reads TGTGCCAGCTCACCAGAAGGACAGGGTTTCGATGGCTACACCTTC. This translates into CASSPEGQGFDGYTF.

V is TRBV7-7 and J is TRBJ2-7; no clear D. This CDR3 has 14 residues. The ends were cut back, 3 bases at V and 3 bases at J, with 12 bases in the middle. Germline V lookup: CDR1 SSHAT, CDR2 FNYEAQ (reference sequence). The CDR3 sequence is CASSFDTSGYEQYF. The CDR3 DNA is TGTGCCAGCAGCTTCGACACCTCGGGCTACGAGCAGTACTTC.

The chain joins TRBV7-2 to TRBJ1-4; TRBD1 might be the D (6 bases). This CDR3 comprises 14 residues. Looked up from germline, CDR1 is SGHTA and CDR2 is FQGNSA. Trimming left V 2 bases short and J 7 bases short, with 11 bases between. CDR3 sequence reads: CASSLRGQSEKLFF. The CDR3 nucleotides are TGTGCCAGCAGCTTACGGGGGCAGAGTGAAAAACTGTTTTTT.

This chain links TRBV9 with TRBJ1-4; D gene uncertain. The CDR3 loop spans 18 amino acids. Germline-derived CDR1 and CDR2 are SGDLS and YYNGEE. V was trimmed by 3 bases and J by 7 bases, leaving 25 bases between them. CDR3 DNA: TGTGCCAGCAGCGCCTCTACTACACGGGCCGGAGGTATTGAAAAACTGTTTTTT. Translation gives CASSASTTRAGGIEKLFF.

The gene calls are TRBV10-3 and TRBJ1-1; the match to TRBD1 covers 10 bases. CDR1 is ENHRY and CDR2 is SYGVKD in the germline V gene. J was trimmed by 11 bases and V by 5 bases; bases with no gene match: 11. The CDR3 length is 14 residues. This chain's CDR3 is CAISPGTGEWGAFF. The CDR3 DNA follows: TGTGCCATCAGTCCCGGGACAGGGGAGTGGGGCGCTTTCTTT.

The chain recombines TRBV2 with TRBJ2-6; D not certain. Germline assignment: CDR1 SNHLY and CDR2 FYNNEI. CDR3 length equals 15 residues. The ends were cut back, 7 bases at V and 0 bases at J, with 10 bases in the middle. CDR3 sequence (DNA): TGTGCCAGCACAGGATCGTTCTCTGGGGCCAACGTCCTGACTTTC. As protein: CASTGSFSGANVLTF.

J is TRBJ1-2 and V is TRBV5-1; 7 nucleotides match TRBD1. The germline V gene encodes CDR1 SGHRS and CDR2 YFSETQ. There are 15 residues in the CDR3. V was clipped by 5 bases and J by 1 base; unmatched bases: 8. DNA for the CDR3: TGCGCCAGCAGGAGTGGACAGGCGGTTAACTATGGCTACACCTTC. Protein product: CASRSGQAVNYGYTF.

This sequence joins TRBV6-4 and TRBJ2-3; a possible D gene is TRBD1 (6 bases). This CDR3 has 16 amino acids. Trimming took 6 bases from V and 1 from J, leaving 17 bases between them. Germline V gene lookup returns CDR1 MRHNA and CDR2 SNTAGT. CDR3 DNA: TGTGCCAGCAGCAACGGGAACAGGGCTGGCACAGATACGCAGTATTTT. This translates into CASSNGNRAGTDTQYF.

The V and J genes are TRBV25-1 and TRBJ2-7; possibly TRBD1 or TRBD2 for D (6 bases each). The length of the CDR3 is 15 residues. V was pared by 1 base and J by 1 base, with 11 bases between. The germline CDR1 and CDR2 sequences are MGHDK and SYGVNS. The CDR3 sequence: CASSELRGDSYEQYF. CDR3 in DNA: TGTGCCAGCAGTGAATTAAGGGGGGATTCCTACGAGCAGTACTTC.

The V gene is TRBV21-1, the J gene TRBJ1-4; the table's D call of TRBD1 was not tested on the DNA. TRBV21-1 is a pseudogene. The CDR3 loop spans 21 amino acids. In DNA, the CDR3 is TGTGCCAGCAGCAAAAACAGGGTGGTAACCGACTTGACTGCAACTAATGAAAAACTGTTTTTT. Its protein is CASSKNRVVTDLTATNEKLFF.

CDR3 amino acids: CASSYDSGTGAGPLHF. CDR3 nucleotide sequence: TGTGCCAGCAGTTACGATTCCGGGACGGGGGCAGGGCCCCTCCACTTT. The V and J genes are TRBV6-5 and TRBJ1-6; weak D call: TRBD1 (6 bases). Trimming stripped 2 bases from V and 13 bases from J, with 21 bases between. Germline V lookup: CDR1 MNHEY, CDR2 SVGAGI. The CDR3 extends over 16 amino acids.

The chain has TRBV28 and TRBJ2-2; 14 positions agree with TRBD2. The junction had 12 bases not matched to a gene; V was cut back by 3 bases and J by 3 bases. CDR1 MDHEN and CDR2 SYDVKM come from the germline V gene. CDR3 length equals 20 residues. The CDR3 is CASSFGVTSGGVTYTGELFF. The CDR3 DNA sequence: TGTGCCAGCAGTTTCGGCGTGACTAGCGGGGGGGTTACGTACACCGGGGAGCTGTTTTTT.

This chain connects TRBV6-6 to TRBJ2-5, with unresolved D. Germline CDR1 and CDR2: MNHNY and SVGAGI (reference sequence). The CDR3 is 12 residues long. V was trimmed by 4 bases and J by 2 bases, leaving 5 bases between them. The CDR3 DNA sequence: TGTGCCAGCAGTTCCGCACAAGAGACCCAGTACTTC. Amino acids: CASSSAQETQYF.